This T cell receptor beta chain was identified during a study of cytomegalovirus exposure and HLA in healthy donors. About this clone: What it binds is unknown.

PCR was performed using 60 Vbeta and 13 Jbeta primers. Sequenced by immunoSEQ multiplex PCR; TCRdb stores in-frame clones only, minus some. The sample has some 100,000 clones; 80% to 90% are singletons. Study results and caveats: More clonal expansion characterized HLA-associated TCR beta chains than equally common others in a later analysis. The study recorded 150 to 200 TCR beta chains that were cytomegalovirus-associated.

The source of this sequence is a woman aged 18-29 years in good health and CMV-seronegative. Source material: PBMCs.

The CDR3 DNA reads as TGCGCCAGCGCCCGGGCCTCCGGGGCCTACGAGCAGTACTTC. It codes for CASARASGAYEQYF. V gene TRBV5-1 combines with J gene TRBJ2-7; maybe TRBD2 (5 bases). The CDR3 extends over 14 amino acids. Trimming took 7 bases from V and 2 from J, leaving 16 bases between them. Germline CDR1 reads SGHRS; CDR2 reads YFSETQ. The variable domain in full, completed from reference TRBV5-1 and TRBJ2-7, reads KAGVTQTPRYLIKTRGQQVTLSCSPISGHRSVSWYQQTPGQGLQFLFEYFSETQRNKGNFPGRFSGRQFSNSRSEMNVSTLELGDSALYLCASARASGAYEQYFGPGTRLTVT.